This entry features one T cell receptor (beta chain) sequence. The sample comes from a study of blood T cell repertoires in COVID-19. Study-wide background: The samples span acute and convalescent COVID-19 from the United States, Italy and Spain. PBMCs, B-cell-depleted T cells, or T cells provided the cDNA or gDNA that made up the material.

In the original analysis: Reference gene primer amplification yielded estimated nucleated cell counts. The data were produced by immunoSEQ multiplex PCR, yet TCRdb's version contains in-frame clones alone and is incomplete. V and J calls and clone size follow that table, whereas D and trimming were derived from the DNA. The sample has under 80,000 clones, roughly 89% seen once. Germline loops: CDR1 LGHDT, CDR2 YNNKEL (reference sequence). V gave up 3 bases and J gave up 3 bases, with 8 bases separating them. The CDR3 spans 13 residues. The sequence derives from a human donor in a cohort sampled during active COVID-19. V is TRBV3-1 (or the pseudogene TRBV3-2) and J is TRBJ1-1, with D uncertain. Sequenced material: peripheral blood. The CDR3 is CASSQAKYTEAFF. The CDR3 DNA reads as TGTGCCAGCAGCCAGGCCAAGTACACTGAAGCTTTCTTT.